In its sample, the clone carrying this TCR beta chain was seen once. It was with random hexamers that roughly 0.5 to 1 ug RNA was reverse transcribed. The amplification used immunoSEQ multiplex PCR on TCR beta CDR3; it spanned 54 Vbeta and 13 Jbeta. TCRdb independently ran MiXCR on the immunoSEQ multiplex PCR reads; one entry per CDR3 protein. The repertoire holds under 200,000 distinct CDR3 sequences, with 91% as singletons. This CDR3 comprises 17 residues. V lost 4 bases, J lost 5 bases, and 16 bases stayed unmatched. Germline lookup yields CDR1 SGHRS and CDR2 YFSETQ. These data belong to a study of CD8 T cells in Susac syndrome. Sequencing of TCR beta drew on CD8+ and CD4+ T cells from blood. Under recently defined diagnostic criteria, the patients with Susac syndrome qualified as having definite or probable disease.

The source material was CD4+ T cells from PBMCs. The sequence came from a human donor with Susac syndrome. This rearrangement joins TRBV5-1 to TRBJ2-3; 7 bases align to TRBD1. CDR3 protein: CASSMGQIRVSGDTQYF. As DNA, the CDR3 is TGCGCCAGCAGCATGGGACAGATCAGGGTTTCAGGAGATACGCAGTATTTT.